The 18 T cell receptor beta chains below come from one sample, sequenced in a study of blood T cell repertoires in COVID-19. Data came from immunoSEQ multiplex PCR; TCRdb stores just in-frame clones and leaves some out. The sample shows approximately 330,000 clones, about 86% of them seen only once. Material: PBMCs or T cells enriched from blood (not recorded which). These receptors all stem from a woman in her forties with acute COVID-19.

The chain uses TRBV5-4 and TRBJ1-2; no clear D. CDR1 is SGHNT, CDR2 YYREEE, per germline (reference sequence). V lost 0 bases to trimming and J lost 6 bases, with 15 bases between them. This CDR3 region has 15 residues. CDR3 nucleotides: TGTGCCAGCAGCTTGGCCGGAGGGCCGGGTGATGGCTACACCTTC. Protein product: CASSLAGGPGDGYTF.

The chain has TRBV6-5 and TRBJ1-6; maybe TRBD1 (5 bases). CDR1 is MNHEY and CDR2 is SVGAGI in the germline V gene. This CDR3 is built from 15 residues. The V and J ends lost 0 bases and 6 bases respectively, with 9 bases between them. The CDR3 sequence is CASSYSGPFNSPLHF. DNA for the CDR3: TGTGCCAGCAGTTACTCGGGGCCTTTTAATTCACCCCTCCACTTT.

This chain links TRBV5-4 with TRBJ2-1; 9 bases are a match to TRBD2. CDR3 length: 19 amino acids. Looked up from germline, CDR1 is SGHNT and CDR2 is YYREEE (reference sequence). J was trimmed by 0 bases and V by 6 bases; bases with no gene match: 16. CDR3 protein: CASTLRGLAGSFSYNEQFF. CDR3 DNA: TGTGCCAGCACTTTGAGGGGGCTAGCGGGATCCTTCTCCTACAATGAGCAGTTCTTC.

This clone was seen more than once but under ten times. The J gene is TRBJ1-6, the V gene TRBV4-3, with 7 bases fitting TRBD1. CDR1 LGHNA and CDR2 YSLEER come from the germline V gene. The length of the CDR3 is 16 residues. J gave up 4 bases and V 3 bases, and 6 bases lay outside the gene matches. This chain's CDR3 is CASSHWDSFYNSPLHF. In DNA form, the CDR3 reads TGCGCCAGCAGCCATTGGGACAGTTTTTATAATTCACCCCTCCACTTT.

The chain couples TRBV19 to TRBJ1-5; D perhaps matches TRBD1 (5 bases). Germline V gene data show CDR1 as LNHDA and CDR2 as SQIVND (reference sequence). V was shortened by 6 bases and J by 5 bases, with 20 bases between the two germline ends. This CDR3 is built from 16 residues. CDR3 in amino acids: CASSANRLILHQPQHF. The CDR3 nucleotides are TGTGCCAGTAGCGCCAACAGGTTGATTTTACATCAGCCCCAGCATTTT.

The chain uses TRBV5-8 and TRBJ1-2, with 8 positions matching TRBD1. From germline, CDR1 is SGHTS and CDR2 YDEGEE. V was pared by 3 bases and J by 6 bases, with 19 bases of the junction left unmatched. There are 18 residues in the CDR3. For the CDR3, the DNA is TGTGCCAGCAGCTATTCGATATGGGACCGGACAGGGTATGATGGCTACACCTTC. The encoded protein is CASSYSIWDRTGYDGYTF.

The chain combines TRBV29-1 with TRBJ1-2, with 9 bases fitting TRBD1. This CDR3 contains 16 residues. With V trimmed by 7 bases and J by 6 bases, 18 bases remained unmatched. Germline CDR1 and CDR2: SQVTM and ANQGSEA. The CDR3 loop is CSAPLPSRRDRDGYTF. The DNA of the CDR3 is TGCAGCGCCCCTCTCCCTTCTCGCCGGGACAGGGATGGCTACACCTTC.

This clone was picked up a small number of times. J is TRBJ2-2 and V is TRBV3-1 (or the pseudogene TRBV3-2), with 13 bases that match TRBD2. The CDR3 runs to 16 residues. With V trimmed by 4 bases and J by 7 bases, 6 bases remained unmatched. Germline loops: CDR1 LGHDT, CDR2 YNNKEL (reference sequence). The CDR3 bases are TGTGCCAGCAGCCGTAGGACTAGCGGGGGTTACGGGGAGCTGTTTTTT. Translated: CASSRRTSGGYGELFF.

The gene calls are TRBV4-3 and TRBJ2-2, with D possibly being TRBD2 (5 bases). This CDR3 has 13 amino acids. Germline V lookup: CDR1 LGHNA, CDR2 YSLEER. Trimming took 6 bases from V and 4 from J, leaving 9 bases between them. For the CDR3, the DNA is TGCGCCAGCAGGGGAGTCAGCACCGGGGAGCTGTTTTTT. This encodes CASRGVSTGELFF.

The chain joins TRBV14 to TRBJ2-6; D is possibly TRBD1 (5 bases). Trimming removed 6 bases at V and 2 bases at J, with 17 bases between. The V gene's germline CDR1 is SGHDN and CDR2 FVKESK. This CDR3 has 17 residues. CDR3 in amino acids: CASSRFKGATGANVLTF. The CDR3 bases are TGTGCCAGCAGTCGCTTCAAAGGGGCGACTGGGGCCAACGTCCTGACTTTC.

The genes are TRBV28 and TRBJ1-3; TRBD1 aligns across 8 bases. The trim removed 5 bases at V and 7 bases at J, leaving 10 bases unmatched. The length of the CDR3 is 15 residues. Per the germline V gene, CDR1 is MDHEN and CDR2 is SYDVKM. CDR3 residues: CASSRPRGQENTIYF. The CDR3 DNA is TGTGCCAGCAGTCGCCCCAGGGGGCAGGAGAACACCATATATTTT.

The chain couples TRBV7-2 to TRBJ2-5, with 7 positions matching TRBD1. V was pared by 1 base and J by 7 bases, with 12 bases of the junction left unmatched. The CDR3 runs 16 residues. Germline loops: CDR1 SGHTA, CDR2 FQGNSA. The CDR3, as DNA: TGTGCCAGCAGCTTAGGGGGGACAGCAGCTCCGGGGACCCAGTACTTC. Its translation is CASSLGGTAAPGTQYF.

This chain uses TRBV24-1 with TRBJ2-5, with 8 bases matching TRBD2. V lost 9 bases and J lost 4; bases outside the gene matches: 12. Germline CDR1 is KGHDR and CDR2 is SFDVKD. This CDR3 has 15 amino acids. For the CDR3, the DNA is TGTGCCACCTCCTTCGCCGGGGGGGCGGGAGAGACCCAGTACTTC. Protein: CATSFAGGAGETQYF.

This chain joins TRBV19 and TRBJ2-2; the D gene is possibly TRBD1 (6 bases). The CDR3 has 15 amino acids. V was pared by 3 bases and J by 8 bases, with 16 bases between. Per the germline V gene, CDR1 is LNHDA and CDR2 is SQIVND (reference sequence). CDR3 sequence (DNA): TGTGCCAGTAGTATGAGGACAGTTACGGCAGGGGAGCTGTTTTTT. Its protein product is CASSMRTVTAGELFF.

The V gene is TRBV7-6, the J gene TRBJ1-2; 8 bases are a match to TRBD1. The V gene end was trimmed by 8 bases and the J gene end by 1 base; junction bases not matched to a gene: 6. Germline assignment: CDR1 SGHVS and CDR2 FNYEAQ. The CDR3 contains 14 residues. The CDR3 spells CASGGTGINYGYTF. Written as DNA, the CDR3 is TGTGCCAGCGGGGGGACAGGAATTAACTATGGCTACACCTTC.

CDR3 sequence: CASTPQAVHYGYTF. In nucleotides, the CDR3 is TGTGCCAGCACCCCACAGGCCGTTCACTATGGCTACACCTTC. The genes are TRBV27 and TRBJ1-2, with a possible D match to TRBD1 (5 bases). Germline lookup yields CDR1 MNHEY and CDR2 SMNVEV (reference sequence). V lost 7 bases and J lost 3, with 15 bases in between. The CDR3 runs 14 residues.

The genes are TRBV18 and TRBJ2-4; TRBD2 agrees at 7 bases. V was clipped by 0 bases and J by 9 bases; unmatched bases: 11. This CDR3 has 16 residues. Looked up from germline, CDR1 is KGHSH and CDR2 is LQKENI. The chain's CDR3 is CASSPPLLAGGGIQYF. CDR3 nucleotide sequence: TGTGCCAGCTCACCACCACTTTTAGCGGGTGGCGGCATTCAGTACTTC.

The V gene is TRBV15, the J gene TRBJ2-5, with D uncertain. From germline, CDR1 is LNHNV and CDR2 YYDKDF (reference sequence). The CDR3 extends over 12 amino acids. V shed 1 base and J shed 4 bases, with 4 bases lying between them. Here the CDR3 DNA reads TGTGCCACCAGCAGAGCGGGAGAGACCCAGTACTTC. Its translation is CATSRAGETQYF.